This TCR beta chain was obtained from a study of cytomegalovirus exposure and HLA in healthy donors. Germline V gene lookup returns CDR1 ENHRY and CDR2 SYGVKD. The CDR3 runs to 14 residues. The V gene lost 10 bases and the J gene lost 4 bases, with 19 bases spanning the gap. The PCR used 60 Vbeta and 13 Jbeta primers. The repertoire was sequenced with immunoSEQ multiplex PCR; TCRdb's copy has only in-frame clones and lacks some. The data contain 150,000 to 200,000 clones, roughly 77% of them singletons. Sequenced: PBMCs. This chain joins TRBV10-3 and TRBJ1-1; perhaps TRBD1 as D (6 bases). The sequence derives from a man aged 35 to 55 in good health and CMV-seropositive. As DNA, the CDR3 is TGTGCCAGCAGAGGTCTACAGGGCGTCACTGAAGCTTTCTTT. The encoded protein is CASRGLQGVTEAFF.